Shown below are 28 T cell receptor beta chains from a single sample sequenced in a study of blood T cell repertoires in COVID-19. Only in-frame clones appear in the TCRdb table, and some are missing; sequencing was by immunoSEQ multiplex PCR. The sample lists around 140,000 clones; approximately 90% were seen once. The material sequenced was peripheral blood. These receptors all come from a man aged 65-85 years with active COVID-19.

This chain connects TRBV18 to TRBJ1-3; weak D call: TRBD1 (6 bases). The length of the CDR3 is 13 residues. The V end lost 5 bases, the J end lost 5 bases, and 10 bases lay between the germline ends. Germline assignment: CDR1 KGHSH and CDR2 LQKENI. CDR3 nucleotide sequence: TGTGCCAGCTCAGAGGACAGTAGAAACACCATATATTTT. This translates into CASSEDSRNTIYF.

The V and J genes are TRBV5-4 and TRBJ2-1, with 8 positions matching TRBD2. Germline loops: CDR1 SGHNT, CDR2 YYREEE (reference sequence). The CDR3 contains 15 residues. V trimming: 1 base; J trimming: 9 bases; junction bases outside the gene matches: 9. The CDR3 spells CASSLSREGRSEQFF. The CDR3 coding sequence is TGTGCCAGCAGCTTGAGTCGGGAGGGCCGTAGTGAGCAGTTCTTC.

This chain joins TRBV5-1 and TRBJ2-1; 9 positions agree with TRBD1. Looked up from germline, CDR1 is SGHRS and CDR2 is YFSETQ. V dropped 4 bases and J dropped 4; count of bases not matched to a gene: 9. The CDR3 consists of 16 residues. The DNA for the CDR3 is TGCGCCAGCAGCACTATTGCGGGACAGGGTTACAATGAGCAGTTCTTC. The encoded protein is CASSTIAGQGYNEQFF.

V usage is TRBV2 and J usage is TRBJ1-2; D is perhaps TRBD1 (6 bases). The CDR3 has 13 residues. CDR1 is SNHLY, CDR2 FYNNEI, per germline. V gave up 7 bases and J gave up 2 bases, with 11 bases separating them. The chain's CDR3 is CASTSTGNYGYTF. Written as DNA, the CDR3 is TGTGCCAGCACTAGTACAGGGAACTATGGCTACACCTTC.

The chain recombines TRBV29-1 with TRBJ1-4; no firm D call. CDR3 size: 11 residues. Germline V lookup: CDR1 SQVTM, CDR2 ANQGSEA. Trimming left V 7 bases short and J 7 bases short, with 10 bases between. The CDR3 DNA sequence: TGCAGCGCCACCTCGGGTGAAAAACTGTTTTTT. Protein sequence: CSATSGEKLFF.

DNA for the CDR3: TGTGCCAGCAGCCCCAGGACTAGCGGAGAGACCCAGTACTTC. This gives the protein CASSPRTSGETQYF. This chain links TRBV7-3 with TRBJ2-5, with 10 bases lining up with TRBD2. The V and J ends lost 5 bases and 4 bases, in that order; junction bases with no gene match: 4. Per germline, CDR1 SGHTA and CDR2 FQGTGA. The CDR3 is 14 amino acids.

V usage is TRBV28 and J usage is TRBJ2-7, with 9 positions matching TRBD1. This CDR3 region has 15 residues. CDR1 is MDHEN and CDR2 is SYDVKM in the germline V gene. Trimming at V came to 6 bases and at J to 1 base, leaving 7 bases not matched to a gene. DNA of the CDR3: TGTGCCAGCAGGATTTACGGGACAGGGTCCTACGAGCAGTACTTC. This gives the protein CASRIYGTGSYEQYF.

The CDR3 region is CASTQVQVANTGELFF. The DNA of the CDR3 is TGTGCCAGCACCCAAGTACAGGTCGCGAACACCGGGGAGCTGTTTTTT. The rearrangement links TRBV6-6 to TRBJ2-2; possible D gene TRBD1, 5 bases. The CDR3 totals 16 residues. CDR1 is MNHNY, CDR2 SVGAGI, per germline (reference sequence). Trimming pared 7 bases from V and 0 bases from J, leaving 15 bases between.

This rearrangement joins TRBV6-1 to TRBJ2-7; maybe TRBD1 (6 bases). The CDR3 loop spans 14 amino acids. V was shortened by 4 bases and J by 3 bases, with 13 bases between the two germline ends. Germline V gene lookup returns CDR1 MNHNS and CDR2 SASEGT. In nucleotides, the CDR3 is TGTGCCAGCAGTGGAGCGGACAGAGGCTACGAGCAGTACTTC. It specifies CASSGADRGYEQYF.

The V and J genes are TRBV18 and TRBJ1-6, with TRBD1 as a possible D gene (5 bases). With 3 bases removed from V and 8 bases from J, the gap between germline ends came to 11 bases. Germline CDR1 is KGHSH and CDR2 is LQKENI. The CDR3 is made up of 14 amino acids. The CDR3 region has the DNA TGTGCCAGCTCACCGGGGGGGTTTGATTCACCCCTCCACTTT. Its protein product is CASSPGGFDSPLHF.

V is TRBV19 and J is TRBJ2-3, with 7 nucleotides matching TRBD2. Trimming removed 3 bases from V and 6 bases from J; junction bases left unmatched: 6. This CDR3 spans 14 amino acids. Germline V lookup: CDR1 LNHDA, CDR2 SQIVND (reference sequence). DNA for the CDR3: TGTGCCAGTAGTATGGGCGGGAGAGGCGATACGCAGTATTTT. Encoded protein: CASSMGGRGDTQYF.

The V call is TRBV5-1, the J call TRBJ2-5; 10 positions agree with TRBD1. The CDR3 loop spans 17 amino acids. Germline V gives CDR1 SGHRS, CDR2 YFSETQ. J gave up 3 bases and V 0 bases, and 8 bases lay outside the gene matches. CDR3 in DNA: TGCGCCAGCAGCTTGGGTCCCGGGACAGGGGAGGAAGAGACCCAGTACTTC. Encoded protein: CASSLGPGTGEEETQYF.

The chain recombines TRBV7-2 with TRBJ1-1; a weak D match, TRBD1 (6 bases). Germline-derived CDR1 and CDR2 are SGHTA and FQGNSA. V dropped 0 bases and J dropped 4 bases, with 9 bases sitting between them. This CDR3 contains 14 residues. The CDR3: CASSLAQGSTEAFF. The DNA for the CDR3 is TGTGCCAGCAGCTTAGCACAGGGCAGCACTGAAGCTTTCTTT.

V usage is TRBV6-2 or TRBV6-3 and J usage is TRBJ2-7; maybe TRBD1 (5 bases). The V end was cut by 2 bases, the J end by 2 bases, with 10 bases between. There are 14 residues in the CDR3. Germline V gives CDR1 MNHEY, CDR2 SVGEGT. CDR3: CASSYNRRAYEQYF. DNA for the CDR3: TGTGCCAGCAGTTACAACAGGAGAGCCTACGAGCAGTACTTC.

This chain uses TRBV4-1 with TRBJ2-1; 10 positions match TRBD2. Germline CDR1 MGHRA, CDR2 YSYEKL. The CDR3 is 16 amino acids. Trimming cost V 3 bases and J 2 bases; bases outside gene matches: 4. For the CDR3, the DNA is TGCGCCAGCAGCCATCTCGGACTAGCGGCCTACAATGAGCAGTTCTTC. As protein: CASSHLGLAAYNEQFF.

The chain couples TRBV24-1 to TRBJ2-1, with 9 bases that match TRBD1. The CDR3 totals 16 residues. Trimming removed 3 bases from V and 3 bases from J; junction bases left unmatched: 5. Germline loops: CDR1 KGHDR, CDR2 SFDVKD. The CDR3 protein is CATSDLTGGDYNEQFF. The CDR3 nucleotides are TGTGCCACCAGTGATCTGACAGGGGGGGACTACAATGAGCAGTTCTTC.

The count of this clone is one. CDR3 in DNA: TGTGCCACCAGTGAACAGGGAGGGAACTATGGCTACACCTTC. Residues: CATSEQGGNYGYTF. This sequence joins TRBV24-1 and TRBJ1-2; perhaps TRBD1 as D (6 bases). The CDR3 is 14 residues long. The germline V gene encodes CDR1 KGHDR and CDR2 SFDVKD. The V end was cut by 4 bases, the J end by 2 bases, with 10 bases between.

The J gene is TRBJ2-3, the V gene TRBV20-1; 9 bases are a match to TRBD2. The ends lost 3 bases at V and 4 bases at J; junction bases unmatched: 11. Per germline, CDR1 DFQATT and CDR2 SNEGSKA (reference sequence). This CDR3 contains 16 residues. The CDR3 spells CSASGLAGGRADTQYF. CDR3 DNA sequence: TGCAGTGCTAGTGGCCTGGCGGGAGGGAGGGCAGATACGCAGTATTTT.

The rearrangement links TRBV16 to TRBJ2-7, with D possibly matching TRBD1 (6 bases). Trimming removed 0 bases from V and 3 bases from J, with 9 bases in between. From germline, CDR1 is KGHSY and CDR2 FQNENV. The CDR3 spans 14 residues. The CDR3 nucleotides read TGTGCCAGCAGCCAATCGGGGGCAAACTACGAGCAGTACTTC. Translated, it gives CASSQSGANYEQYF.

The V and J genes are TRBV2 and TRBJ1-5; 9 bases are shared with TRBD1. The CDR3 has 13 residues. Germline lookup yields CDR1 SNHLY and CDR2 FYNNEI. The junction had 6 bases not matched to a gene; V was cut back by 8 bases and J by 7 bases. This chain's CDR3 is CASGTGMGQPQHF. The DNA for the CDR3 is TGTGCCAGCGGGACAGGGATGGGGCAGCCCCAGCATTTT.

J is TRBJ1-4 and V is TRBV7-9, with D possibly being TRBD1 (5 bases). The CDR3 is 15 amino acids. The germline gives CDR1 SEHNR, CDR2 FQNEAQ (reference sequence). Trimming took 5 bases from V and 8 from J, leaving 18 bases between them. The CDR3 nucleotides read TGTGCCAGCAGCCCTCCGCGGGGCGCAGGGGAAAAACTGTTTTTT. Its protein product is CASSPPRGAGEKLFF.

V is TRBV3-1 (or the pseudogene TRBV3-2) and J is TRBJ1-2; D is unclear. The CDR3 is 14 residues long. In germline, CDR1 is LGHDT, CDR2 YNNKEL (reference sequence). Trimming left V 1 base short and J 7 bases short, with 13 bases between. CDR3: CASSQGGISLGYTF. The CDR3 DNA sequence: TGTGCCAGCAGCCAAGGTGGCATCTCTCTTGGCTACACCTTC.

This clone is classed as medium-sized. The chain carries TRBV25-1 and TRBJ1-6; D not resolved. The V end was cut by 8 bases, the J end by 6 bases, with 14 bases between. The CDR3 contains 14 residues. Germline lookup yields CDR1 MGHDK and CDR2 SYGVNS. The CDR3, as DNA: TGTGCCAGCTACGGGGATAAGGGTAATTCACCCCTCCACTTT. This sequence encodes CASYGDKGNSPLHF.

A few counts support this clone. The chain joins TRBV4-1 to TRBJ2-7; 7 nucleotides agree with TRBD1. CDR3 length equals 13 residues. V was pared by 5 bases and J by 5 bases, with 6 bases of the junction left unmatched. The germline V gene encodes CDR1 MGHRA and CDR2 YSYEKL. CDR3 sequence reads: CASSFRTGDEQYF. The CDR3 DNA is TGCGCCAGCAGCTTTAGAACAGGGGACGAGCAGTACTTC.

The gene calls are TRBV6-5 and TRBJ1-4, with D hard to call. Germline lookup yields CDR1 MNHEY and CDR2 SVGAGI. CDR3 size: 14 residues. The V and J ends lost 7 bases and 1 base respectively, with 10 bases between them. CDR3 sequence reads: CASTSGGTNEKLFF. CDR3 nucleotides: TGTGCCAGCACCTCGGGAGGAACTAATGAAAAACTGTTTTTT.

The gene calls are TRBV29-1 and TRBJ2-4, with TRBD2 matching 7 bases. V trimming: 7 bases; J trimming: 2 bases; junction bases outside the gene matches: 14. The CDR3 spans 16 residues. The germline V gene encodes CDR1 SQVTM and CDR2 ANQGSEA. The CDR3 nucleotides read TGCAGCGCCCAACTTAGCGGGCGCGCCCCCAAAAACATTCAGTACTTC. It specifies CSAQLSGRAPKNIQYF.

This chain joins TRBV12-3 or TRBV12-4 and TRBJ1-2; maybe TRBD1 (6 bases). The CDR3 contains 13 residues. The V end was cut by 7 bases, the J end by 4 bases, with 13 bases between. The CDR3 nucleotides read TGTGCCAGCATCAAAAGGGGGTTCTATGGCTACACCTTC. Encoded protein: CASIKRGFYGYTF.

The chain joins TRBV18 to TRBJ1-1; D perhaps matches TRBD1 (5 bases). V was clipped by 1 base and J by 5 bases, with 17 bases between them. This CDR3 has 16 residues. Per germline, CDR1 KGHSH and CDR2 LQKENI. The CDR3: CASSPLSKGRITEAFF. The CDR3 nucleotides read TGTGCCAGCTCACCACTCAGTAAGGGGCGGATTACTGAAGCTTTCTTT. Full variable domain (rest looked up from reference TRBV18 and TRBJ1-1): NAGVMQNPRHLVRRRGQEARLRCSPMKGHSHVYWYRQLPEEGLKFMVYLQKENIIDESGMPKERFSAEFPKEGPSILRIQQVVRGDSAAYFCASSPLSKGRITEAFFGQGTRLTVV.